This paragraph reports one TCR beta chain. Its antigen is not known. This entry belongs to a study of CD8+ T cells in alopecia areata. Study results and caveats: Especially in alopecia totalis/universalis, lesional scalp showed greater clonality than normal scalp did.

Sequencing used cDNA as its template, made by extracting RNA and reverse transcribing it. Profiled with immunoSEQ multiplex PCR; TCRdb holds only in-frame clones, not every one. Among 150,000 to 200,000 clones listed, just over 65% were seen once. V lost 5 bases to trimming and J lost 5 bases; unmatched junction nucleotides: 9. CDR1 MNHEY and CDR2 SMNVEV come from the germline V gene (reference sequence). The CDR3 contains 15 residues. The rearrangement links TRBV27 to TRBJ2-5, with 9 nucleotides matching TRBD2. The origin of this receptor is a human donor with alopecia areata. Sequencing was performed on CD8+ T cells sorted from blood, taken at week 0. CDR3 amino acids: CASSELAGGPETQYF. CDR3 coding DNA: TGTGCCAGCAGTGAACTTGCGGGGGGGCCGGAGACCCAGTACTTC.